This entry lists 18 T cell receptor beta chains sequenced from one sample in a study of blood T cell repertoires in COVID-19. Generated by immunoSEQ multiplex PCR, the TCRdb table keeps only in-frame clones and is missing some. The table includes about 250,000 clones, approximately 80% detected once. Sequenced: peripheral blood. The receptors stem from a man older than 75 with acute or convalescent COVID-19.

Only a few counts were recorded for this clone. This chain joins TRBV28 and TRBJ1-5; 8 nucleotides match TRBD1. Losses at the gene ends were 7 bases for V and 2 bases for J; bases not matched to a gene: 4. Germline-derived CDR1 and CDR2 are MDHEN and SYDVKM. The CDR3 spans 14 residues. In DNA, the CDR3 is TGTGCCAGCAAGACAGGGGTTGGCAATCAGCCCCAGCATTTT. It is translated as CASKTGVGNQPQHF.

This rearrangement joins TRBV3-1 (or the pseudogene TRBV3-2) to TRBJ1-1, with D perhaps TRBD1 (5 bases). Trimming stripped 2 bases from V and 7 bases from J, with 8 bases between. This CDR3 is built from 12 residues. The germline CDR1 and CDR2 sequences are LGHDT and YNNKEL (reference sequence). CDR3 in DNA: TGTGCCAGCAGCCAACACCAGGGTGAAGCTTTCTTT. This translates into CASSQHQGEAFF.

In its sample, this clone was seen once. This chain joins TRBV6-5 and TRBJ1-2; D may be TRBD1 (6 bases). Germline assignment: CDR1 MNHEY and CDR2 SVGAGI. The CDR3 length is 13 residues. Trimming removed 4 bases at V and 4 bases at J, with 10 bases between. CDR3 nucleotides: TGTGCCAGCAGTTCCGCCAGGGGCTATGGCTACACCTTC. It is translated as CASSSARGYGYTF.

V gene TRBV19 combines with J gene TRBJ2-7; perhaps TRBD1 as D (5 bases). The CDR3 has 12 residues. Germline V gene lookup returns CDR1 LNHDA and CDR2 SQIVND (reference sequence). V dropped 10 bases and J dropped 3 bases, with 13 bases sitting between them. The CDR3 nucleotides read TGTGCCACCTCGACAGTGCTCTACGAGCAGTACTTC. Its protein product is CATSTVLYEQYF.

The chain links TRBV9 to TRBJ1-3; 8 bases align to TRBD1. The trim removed 5 bases at V and 0 bases at J, leaving 4 bases unmatched. Germline CDR1 reads SGDLS; CDR2 reads YYNGEE. This CDR3 has 15 residues. The CDR3 protein is CASSQGAGSGNTIYF. CDR3 DNA sequence: TGTGCCAGCAGTCAGGGGGCTGGCTCTGGAAACACCATATATTTT. Drawing the rest from reference TRBV9 and TRBJ1-3, the complete variable domain is DSGVTQTPKHLITATGQRVTLRCSPRSGDLSVYWYQQSLDQGLQFLIQYYNGEERAKGNILERFSAQQFPDLHSELNLSSLELGDSALYFCASSQGAGSGNTIYFGEGSWLTVV.

V and J are TRBV5-1 and TRBJ2-7, with a tentative D call TRBD1 (6 bases). V gave up 0 bases and J gave up 3 bases, with 10 bases separating them. Germline V gene data show CDR1 as SGHRS and CDR2 as YFSETQ. The CDR3 length is 14 residues. In DNA, the CDR3 is TGCGCCAGCAGCTTGGGACAGGTTGACTACGAGCAGTACTTC. It translates to CASSLGQVDYEQYF.

The chain carries TRBV10-2 and TRBJ2-7; 7 positions match TRBD1. CDR3 size: 13 residues. Trimming cost V 6 bases and J 5 bases; bases outside gene matches: 7. Germline V gene sequence: CDR1 WSHSY, CDR2 SAAADI. The CDR3 nucleotides read TGCGCCAGCAGGGAACAGACAGGGAACGAGCAGTACTTC. Protein sequence: CASREQTGNEQYF.

Turning to this clone: The sample has other DNA sequences that encode this CDR3 too. V is TRBV29-1 and J is TRBJ2-5; 8 nucleotides match TRBD1. The CDR3 extends over 11 amino acids. The J segment lost 3 bases and the V segment lost 6 bases, leaving 0 bases of the junction unmatched. Germline CDR1 and CDR2: SQVTM and ANQGSEA. The CDR3 sequence is CSVDREETQYF. CDR3 bases: TGCAGCGTGGACAGGGAAGAGACCCAGTACTTC.

The chain has TRBV7-8 and TRBJ2-6; no firm D call. Germline V gene sequence: CDR1 SGHVS, CDR2 FQNEAQ. This CDR3 spans 17 amino acids. The V gene lost 3 bases and the J gene lost 0 bases, with 12 bases spanning the gap. The CDR3 is CASSFLIELSGANVLTF. CDR3 DNA sequence: TGTGCCAGCAGCTTTTTAATCGAACTCTCTGGGGCCAACGTCCTGACTTTC.

V and J are TRBV5-1 and TRBJ1-2; D gene uncertain. Germline values: CDR1 SGHRS, CDR2 YFSETQ. With 0 bases removed from V and 3 bases from J, the gap between germline ends came to 15 bases. CDR3 size: 16 residues. CDR3 loop: CASSLAETRPYYGYTF. The CDR3 nucleotides are TGCGCCAGCAGCTTGGCCGAGACAAGACCCTACTATGGCTACACCTTC.

The chain recombines TRBV18 with TRBJ2-3, with D possibly matching TRBD1 (6 bases). Per germline, CDR1 KGHSH and CDR2 LQKENI. The length of the CDR3 is 15 residues. V was pared by 3 bases and J by 0 bases, with 10 bases between. CDR3: CASSPQGLSTDTQYF. CDR3 bases: TGTGCCAGCTCACCTCAGGGGCTAAGCACAGATACGCAGTATTTT.

V usage is TRBV3-1 (or the pseudogene TRBV3-2) and J usage is TRBJ1-6; D may be TRBD1 (5 bases). The germline V gene encodes CDR1 LGHDT and CDR2 YNNKEL (reference sequence). Trimming pared 3 bases from V and 3 bases from J, leaving 9 bases between. This CDR3 region has 15 residues. The DNA of the CDR3 is TGTGCCAGCAGCCATGGGGGGGGCTATAATTCACCCCTCCACTTT. Amino acids: CASSHGGGYNSPLHF.

V gene TRBV7-6 combines with J gene TRBJ2-6; D perhaps matches TRBD1 (5 bases). Germline V gene sequence: CDR1 SGHVS, CDR2 FNYEAQ. Trimming pared 5 bases from V and 0 bases from J, leaving 8 bases between. The CDR3 is made up of 15 amino acids. CDR3 coding DNA: TGTGCCAGCAGCCCAGGGTACTCTGGGGCCAACGTCCTGACTTTC. Encoded protein: CASSPGYSGANVLTF.

This clone has more than one count but fewer than ten. The rearrangement joins TRBV18 to TRBJ1-3; D is unresolved. The ends were cut back, 2 bases at V and 0 bases at J, with 5 bases in the middle. The CDR3 loop spans 14 amino acids. The germline V gene has CDR1 KGHSH and CDR2 LQKENI. The CDR3: CASSPEVSGNTIYF. The CDR3 coding sequence is TGTGCCAGCTCACCAGAGGTCTCTGGAAACACCATATATTTT.

The chain joins TRBV2 to TRBJ1-2, with 10 bases lining up with TRBD1. The germline V gene encodes CDR1 SNHLY and CDR2 FYNNEI. The CDR3 contains 12 residues. After removal of 8 bases from V and 7 bases from J, the junction contained 4 bases not matched to a gene. The CDR3 coding sequence is TGTGCCAGCCCAGGGACAGGGGCTGGCTACACCTTC. It translates to CASPGTGAGYTF. Together with reference TRBV2 and TRBJ1-2, the CDR3 gives the full variable domain: EPEVTQTPSHQVTQMGQEVILRCVPISNHLYFYWYRQILGQKVEFLVSFYNNEISEKSEIFDDQFSVERPDGSNFTLKIRSTKLEDSAMYFCASPGTGAGYTFGSGTRLTVV.

This clone was counted only a few times. The rearrangement links TRBV7-3 to TRBJ2-1; tentatively, D is TRBD1 (5 bases). The CDR3 covers 13 residues. V was clipped by 2 bases and J by 6 bases, with 8 bases between them. The V gene's germline CDR1 is SGHTA and CDR2 FQGTGA. The CDR3 region is CASSLSQGNEQFF. CDR3 DNA sequence: TGTGCCAGCAGCTTATCCCAGGGCAATGAGCAGTTCTTC.

The chain carries TRBV15 and TRBJ2-5; D unclear. In germline, CDR1 is LNHNV, CDR2 YYDKDF (reference sequence). The V end was cut by 3 bases, the J end by 2 bases, with 7 bases between. CDR3 size: 13 residues. CDR3 sequence: CATSRSPQETQYF. As DNA, the CDR3 is TGTGCCACCAGCAGGTCCCCACAAGAGACCCAGTACTTC.

The chain couples TRBV7-8 to TRBJ1-4; D unresolved. CDR1 SGHVS and CDR2 FQNEAQ come from the germline V gene. Between the trimmed V and J ends, which lost 4 bases and 2 bases, there was a span of 17 bases. The CDR3 runs 17 residues. The CDR3 DNA sequence: TGTGCCAGCAGCTCAGACATGGCCAGACGGACTAATGAAAAACTGTTTTTT. It translates to CASSSDMARRTNEKLFF.